What follows describes a single TCR beta chain. The antigen is not known. The data belong to a study of T cells in Graves' hyperthyroidism and ophthalmopathy. Findings and limits, study-wide: A 13 V-J signature model discriminated ophthalmopathy versus stable hyperthyroidism.

Germline CDR1 and CDR2: MGHRA and YSYEKL. V was shortened by 0 bases and J by 3 bases, with 3 bases between the two germline ends. CDR3 length equals 13 residues. It was RNA transcripts that yielded the amplified TCR beta CDR3 regions. The HTBI set primed first-round TCR CDR3 RT-PCR. TCRdb re-called the multiplex PCR reads with MiXCR, one entry per CDR3 protein. The sample lists roughly 750,000 distinct CDR3 sequences; over 15% were seen once. Uncontrolled infection, other autoimmune disease, pregnancy or lactation excluded patients. Diagnoses used clinical symptoms, serum thyroxine and TRAb, thyroid ultrasound and orbital computed tomography.

V gene TRBV4-1 combines with J gene TRBJ1-5; D remains unclear. The clonotype was recovered from a man in his late teens or twenties with Graves' hyperthyroidism. Sequencing was performed on blood. Here the CDR3 reads CASSQDDNQPQHF. CDR3 in DNA: TGCGCCAGCAGCCAAGACGACAATCAGCCCCAGCATTTT.